The rows below give T cell receptor beta chains drawn from one sample of a study of T-cell memory formation after mild COVID-19. Via MiXCR, TCRdb re-called the 5' RACE reads, giving one row per CDR3 protein. The profile shows fewer than 350,000 distinct CDR3 sequences, about a sixth of them singletons. Sequences were obtained from PBMCs or a T cell subset sorted from them (not recorded which). The receptors derive from a young man who had mild COVID-19 (a few samples of this study predate the infection). Cell type and time point are not known. Both conserved end residues are part of each CDR3.

v_call,cdr3_aa
TRBV20-1,CSANRQVQETQYF
TRBV7-3,CASSSASGGYTDTQYF
TRBV5-6,CASSPRTGANYGYTF
TRBV7-9,CASSPQPSGGIGELFF
TRBV4-3,CASSPYGTGGFDEQFF
TRBV2,CASSGDFNYGYTF
TRBV7-3,CASSRPGVGELFF
TRBV5-1,CASSSRGNTGELFF
TRBV20-1,CSATLAGGPRRSYTQYF
TRBV7-9,CASSQDKDSGYTF
TRBV11-2,CASSGGGDEAFF
TRBV7-9,CASSLVAGLNTEAFF
TRBV12-3/TRBV12-4,CASSLESFGTQYF
TRBV7-8,CASSLMSMNTEAFF
TRBV6-5,CASSYSAGASQPQHF
TRBV5-1,CASSLGHLTYNEQFF
TRBV24-1,CATSGPEGGNQPQHF
TRBV5-1,CASSMDRGSGNTIYF
TRBV20-1,CSVTRDTVNYQPQHF
TRBV7-2,CASSLGAGSGEKLFF
TRBV24-1,CATASGTVVDTQYF
TRBV6-1,CASMDYQETQYF
TRBV5-1,CASSLQRGEETQYF
TRBV4-3,CASSQGPSDTQYF
TRBV4-1,CASSQEGTSGETQYF
TRBV4-3,CASSQLQLLSGGSYNEQFF
TRBV6-1,CASSEPLDEQFF
TRBV5-1,CASSPPVGELFF
TRBV6-5,CASSYQPSVIYEQYF
TRBV29-1,CSVEELAGQQFF
TRBV5-1,CASSSRGGWVSGELFF
TRBV20-1,CSAPGTSGGASPEQYF
TRBV4-2,CASSPEGEETQYF
TRBV6-5,CASSSAYNQPQHF
TRBV5-1,CATALNTGELFF
TRBV2,CASNGLAGPRDEQYF
TRBV5-1,CASGTGGAKDTEAFF
TRBV2,CASSAWVSNQPQHF
TRBV5-1,CASSQRTGLMNTEAFF
TRBV4-3,CASSQAAGDTQYF